These 14 T cell receptor beta chains were all obtained from the same sample, sequenced in a study of blood T cell repertoires in COVID-19. The assay was immunoSEQ multiplex PCR, and TCRdb's table has in-frame clones only and misses some. The sample contains around 130,000 clones, around 80% of which appear only once. Sequencing was done on a sample of peripheral blood. These TCRs come from a man aged 45-65 years with acute or convalescent COVID-19.

V is TRBV3-1 (or the pseudogene TRBV3-2) and J is TRBJ1-1; no definite D call. From germline, CDR1 is LGHDT and CDR2 YNNKEL (reference sequence). Trimming took off 5 bases at V and 4 bases at J, with 8 bases between the two ends. The CDR3 loop spans 12 amino acids. As DNA, the CDR3 is TGTGCCAGCAGCTGGCGGGGCACTGAAGCTTTCTTT. Its protein is CASSWRGTEAFF.

The chain couples TRBV2 to TRBJ2-6; unclear D gene. Germline assignment: CDR1 SNHLY and CDR2 FYNNEI. V lost 6 bases and J 0 bases, leaving 12 bases between the germline ends. This CDR3 is built from 16 residues. The CDR3 loop is CASRTAGSSGANVLTF. In DNA form, the CDR3 reads TGTGCCAGCAGGACCGCAGGTAGCTCTGGGGCCAACGTCCTGACTTTC. Using reference TRBV2 and TRBJ2-6 for the parts outside the CDR3, the full variable domain is EPEVTQTPSHQVTQMGQEVILRCVPISNHLYFYWYRQILGQKVEFLVSFYNNEISEKSEIFDDQFSVERPDGSNFTLKIRSTKLEDSAMYFCASRTAGSSGANVLTFGAGSRLTVL.

The rearrangement uses TRBV5-1 and TRBJ2-3; TRBD2 might be the D (6 bases). The CDR3 is 15 residues long. The V gene's germline CDR1 is SGHRS and CDR2 YFSETQ. The V end lost 4 bases, the J end lost 6 bases, and 18 bases lay between the germline ends. The CDR3 nucleotides read TGCGCCAGCAGCCGCGGAGGGGCTTCCCAGGATACGCAGTATTTT. Encoded protein: CASSRGGASQDTQYF.

This clone was recorded once. The V gene is TRBV29-1, the J gene TRBJ2-1; TRBD1 matches at 8 bases. Germline trimming cut 6 bases from V and 3 bases from J; bases unmatched to any gene: 13. This CDR3 region has 16 residues. Germline values: CDR1 SQVTM, CDR2 ANQGSEA. The DNA of the CDR3 is TGCAGCGTCACCGGGACAGGCAACTCATTCTACAATGAGCAGTTCTTC. This translates into CSVTGTGNSFYNEQFF.

This clone was counted once. The chain uses TRBV3-1 (or the pseudogene TRBV3-2) and TRBJ2-1, with D possibly TRBD1 on 6 matching bases. CDR3 length equals 15 residues. The germline V and J ends were trimmed by 6 bases and 2 bases, with 14 bases remaining between them. Looked up from germline, CDR1 is LGHDT and CDR2 is YNNKEL (reference sequence). As DNA, the CDR3 is TGTGCCAGCAGGCTACGGACAGACCCCTACAATGAGCAGTTCTTC. Its protein product is CASRLRTDPYNEQFF.

J is TRBJ2-1 and V is TRBV10-1; 8 positions match TRBD2. The CDR3 runs to 15 residues. V shed 4 bases and J 7 bases; nucleotides not matched to a gene: 9. Per the germline V gene, CDR1 is WNHNN and CDR2 is SYGVQD (reference sequence). The CDR3 nucleotides are TGCGCCAGCAGTGCGGGAGGGGGGATCTTAAATGAGCAGTTCTTC. Amino acid sequence: CASSAGGGILNEQFF.

There are a few counts of this clone. The rearrangement joins TRBV29-1 to TRBJ2-1; 9 bases are shared with TRBD1. CDR3 length equals 14 residues. Germline V gives CDR1 SQVTM, CDR2 ANQGSEA. V gave up 6 bases and J gave up 3 bases; unmatched junction bases: 6. Written as DNA, the CDR3 is TGCAGCGTGACCGGGACAGGGAACTACAATGAGCAGTTCTTC. Protein sequence: CSVTGTGNYNEQFF.

The chain uses TRBV29-1 and TRBJ2-3, with 10 bases that match TRBD2. V lost 4 bases to trimming and J lost 1 base; unmatched junction nucleotides: 5. The CDR3 covers 15 residues. Germline CDR1 SQVTM, CDR2 ANQGSEA. The CDR3 DNA reads TGCAGCGTTGGAACGCTAGCGGGGGGCACAGATACGCAGTATTTT. Its translation: CSVGTLAGGTDTQYF.

The chain combines TRBV6-5 with TRBJ1-5; the D is unclear. The CDR3 runs to 14 residues. Germline V gives CDR1 MNHEY, CDR2 SVGAGI. The V end lost 5 bases, the J end lost 1 base, and 9 bases lay between the germline ends. This CDR3 is CASSQAGSNQPQHF. CDR3 sequence (DNA): TGTGCCAGCAGTCAGGCGGGGAGCAATCAGCCCCAGCATTTT.

The gene calls are TRBV6-1 and TRBJ2-5; no firm D call. Germline CDR1 is MNHNS and CDR2 is SASEGT. V dropped 0 bases and J dropped 4 bases, with 12 bases sitting between them. The CDR3 covers 15 residues. Here the CDR3 DNA reads TGTGCCAGCAGTGAAGCGCAGTCTGAGCGAGAGACCCAGTACTTC. It encodes CASSEAQSERETQYF.

This rearrangement joins TRBV18 to TRBJ2-7; 7 positions match TRBD1. Looked up from germline, CDR1 is KGHSH and CDR2 is LQKENI. V dropped 3 bases and J dropped 4; count of bases not matched to a gene: 3. CDR3 length equals 13 residues. The DNA of the CDR3 is TGTGCCAGCTCACCGGGACAGAAATACGAGCAGTACTTC. As protein: CASSPGQKYEQYF.

V usage is TRBV5-1 and J usage is TRBJ1-3, with D possibly being TRBD1 (6 bases). The length of the CDR3 is 13 residues. V lost 1 base and J lost 4, with 6 bases in between. Germline V CDR1 and CDR2: SGHRS, YFSETQ. DNA of the CDR3: TGCGCCAGCAGCTTGACAGGGGGAAACACCATATATTTT. It specifies CASSLTGGNTIYF. Full variable domain (rest looked up from reference TRBV5-1 and TRBJ1-3): KAGVTQTPRYLIKTRGQQVTLSCSPISGHRSVSWYQQTPGQGLQFLFEYFSETQRNKGNFPGRFSGRQFSNSRSEMNVSTLELGDSALYLCASSLTGGNTIYFGEGSWLTVV.

The chain joins TRBV27 to TRBJ2-1; D is unclear. Per germline, CDR1 MNHEY and CDR2 SMNVEV (reference sequence). The CDR3 is 13 residues long. V lost 3 bases and J lost 4, with 7 bases in between. The DNA for the CDR3 is TGTGCCAGCAGTTTTTCACTTTACAATGAGCAGTTCTTC. This codes for CASSFSLYNEQFF.

For this clone: Other DNA sequences in the same sample also yield this CDR3. The chain combines TRBV5-1 with TRBJ1-1; D unresolved. The CDR3 has 14 amino acids. Germline CDR1 SGHRS, CDR2 YFSETQ. The V end lost 4 bases, the J end lost 1 base, and 11 bases lay between the germline ends. Here the CDR3 DNA reads TGCGCCAGCAGCCCACAAGGAGAGAACACTGAAGCTTTCTTT. As protein: CASSPQGENTEAFF. Looking up the rest from reference TRBV5-1 and TRBJ1-1 gives the full variable domain: KAGVTQTPRYLIKTRGQQVTLSCSPISGHRSVSWYQQTPGQGLQFLFEYFSETQRNKGNFPGRFSGRQFSNSRSEMNVSTLELGDSALYLCASSPQGENTEAFFGQGTRLTVV.